This T cell receptor beta chain stems from a study of T-cell reconstitution after alpha-beta-depleted transplantation in children. Overall study results and limits: Alpha-beta T cells present about two months after transplant were reported to originate from several hundred expanded graft clones. Newly made T cells mostly supplied T-cell counts and diversity one year after transplant. For some patients, TCRbeta diversity was high at day 60 because of recipient T cells and thymic progenitors that survived.

It was with unique molecular identifiers that the TCRbeta library was prepared. Via MiXCR, TCRdb re-called the PCR reads, giving one row per CDR3 protein. The profile covers roughly 32,000 distinct CDR3 sequences, with nearly 6.5% appearing a single time and over 25% taken by the ten largest. This clonotype was found many times. Antigen: not known. This CDR3 spans 14 amino acids. The germline CDR1 and CDR2 sequences are LNHNV and YYDKDF (reference sequence). Losses at the gene ends were 1 base for V and 8 bases for J; bases not matched to a gene: 5. This sequence was found in a child in the first two years of life who had a stem cell transplant for acute myeloid leukemia, so the T cells may come from the graft donor. The source material was peripheral blood, sampled 60 days after TCRalphabeta/CD19-depleted stem cell transplant. This chain connects TRBV15 to TRBJ2-1; 7 bases fit TRBD2. The CDR3 DNA reads as TGTGCCACCAGCAGAGTGGGTCGGGGGGATGAGCAGTTCTTC. Protein sequence: CATSRVGRGDEQFF.